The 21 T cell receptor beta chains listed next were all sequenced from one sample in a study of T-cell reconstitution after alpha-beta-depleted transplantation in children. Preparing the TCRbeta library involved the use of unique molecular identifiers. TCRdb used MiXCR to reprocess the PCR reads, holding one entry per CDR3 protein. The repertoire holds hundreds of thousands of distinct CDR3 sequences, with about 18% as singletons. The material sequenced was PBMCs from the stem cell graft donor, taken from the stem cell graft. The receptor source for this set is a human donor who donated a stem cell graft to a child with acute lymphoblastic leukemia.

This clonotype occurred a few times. CDR3 nucleotide sequence: TGTGCCACCTTTCCGGGCCAGGTCCGGGGCTTAGAAGCTTTCTTT. As protein: CATFPGQVRGLEAFF. The chain links TRBV18 to TRBJ1-1; D might be TRBD1 (5 bases). Trimming removed 10 bases from V and 8 bases from J, with 26 bases in between. This CDR3 is 15 amino acids long. From germline, CDR1 is KGHSH and CDR2 LQKENI.

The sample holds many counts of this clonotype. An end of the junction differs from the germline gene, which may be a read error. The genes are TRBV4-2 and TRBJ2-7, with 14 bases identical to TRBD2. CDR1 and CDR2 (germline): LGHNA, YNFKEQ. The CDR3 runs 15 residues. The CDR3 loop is CASSQGLAGVYEQYF. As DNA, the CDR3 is TGCGCCAGCAGCCAGGGACTAGCGGGAGTCTACGAGCAGTACTTC.

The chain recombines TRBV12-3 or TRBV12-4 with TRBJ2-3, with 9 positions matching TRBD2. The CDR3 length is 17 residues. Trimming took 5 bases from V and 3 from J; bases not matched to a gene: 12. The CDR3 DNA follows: TGTGCCAGCAGTCCCCCCCCTAGCGGGGTCTATACAGATACGCAGTATTTT. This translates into CASSPPPSGVYTDTQYF.

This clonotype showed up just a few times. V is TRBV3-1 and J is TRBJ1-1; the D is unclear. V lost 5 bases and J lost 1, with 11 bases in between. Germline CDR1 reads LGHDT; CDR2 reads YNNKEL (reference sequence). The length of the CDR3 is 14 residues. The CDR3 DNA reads TGTGCCAGCAGCTTGAGCCACACGAACACTGAAGCTTTCTTT. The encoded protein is CASSLSHTNTEAFF.

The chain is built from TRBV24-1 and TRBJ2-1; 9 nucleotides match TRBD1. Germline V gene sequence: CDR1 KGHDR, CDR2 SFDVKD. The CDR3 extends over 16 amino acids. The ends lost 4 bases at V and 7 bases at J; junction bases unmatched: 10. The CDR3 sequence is CATSDLAGTGRNEQFF. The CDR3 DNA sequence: TGTGCCACCAGTGACCTCGCCGGGACAGGGAGGAATGAGCAGTTCTTC.

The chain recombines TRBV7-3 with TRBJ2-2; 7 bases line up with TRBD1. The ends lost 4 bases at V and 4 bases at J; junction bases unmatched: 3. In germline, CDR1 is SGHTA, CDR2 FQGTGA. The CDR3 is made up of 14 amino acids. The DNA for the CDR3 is TGTGCCAGCAGCTCCGGACAGGCCACCGGGGAGCTGTTTTTT. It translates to CASSSGQATGELFF.

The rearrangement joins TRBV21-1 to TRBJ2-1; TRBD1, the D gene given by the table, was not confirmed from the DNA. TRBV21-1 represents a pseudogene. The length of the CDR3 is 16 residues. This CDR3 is CASSNIRVRGKDEQFF. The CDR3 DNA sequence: TGTGCCAGCAGCAATATAAGAGTCAGGGGGAAGGATGAGCAGTTCTTC.

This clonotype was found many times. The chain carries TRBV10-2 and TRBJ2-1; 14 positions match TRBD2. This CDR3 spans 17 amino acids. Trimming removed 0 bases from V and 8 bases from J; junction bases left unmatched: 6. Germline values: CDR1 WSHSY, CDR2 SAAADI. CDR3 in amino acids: CASSESPGLAGVYEQFF. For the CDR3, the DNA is TGCGCCAGCAGTGAGTCGCCGGGACTAGCGGGAGTCTATGAGCAGTTCTTC.

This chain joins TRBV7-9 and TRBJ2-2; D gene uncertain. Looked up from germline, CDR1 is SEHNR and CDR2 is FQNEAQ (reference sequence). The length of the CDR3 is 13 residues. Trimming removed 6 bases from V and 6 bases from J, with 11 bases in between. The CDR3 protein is CASSWPTPGELFF. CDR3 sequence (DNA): TGTGCCAGCAGTTGGCCCACCCCCGGGGAGCTGTTTTTT.

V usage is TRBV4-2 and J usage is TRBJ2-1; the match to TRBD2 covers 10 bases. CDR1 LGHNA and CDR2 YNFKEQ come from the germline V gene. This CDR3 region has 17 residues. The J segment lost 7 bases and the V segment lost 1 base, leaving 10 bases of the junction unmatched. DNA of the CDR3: TGTGCCAGCAGCCAAGCGAGGGCTAGCGGGGGTCTAAATGAGCAGTTCTTC. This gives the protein CASSQARASGGLNEQFF.

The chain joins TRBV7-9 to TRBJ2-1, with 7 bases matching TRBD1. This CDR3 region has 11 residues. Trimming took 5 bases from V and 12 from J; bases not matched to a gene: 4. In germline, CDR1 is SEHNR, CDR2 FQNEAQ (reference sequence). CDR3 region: CASSAGDRQFF. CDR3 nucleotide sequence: TGTGCCAGCAGCGCCGGGGACAGGCAGTTCTTC.

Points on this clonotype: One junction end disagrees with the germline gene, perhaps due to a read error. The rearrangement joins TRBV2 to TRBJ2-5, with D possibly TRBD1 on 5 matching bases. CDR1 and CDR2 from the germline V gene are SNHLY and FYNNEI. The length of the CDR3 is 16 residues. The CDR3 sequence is CASSEDQGDGQETQYF. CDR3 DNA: TGTGCCAGCAGCGAAGACCAGGGCGATGGGCAAGAGACCCAGTACTTC.

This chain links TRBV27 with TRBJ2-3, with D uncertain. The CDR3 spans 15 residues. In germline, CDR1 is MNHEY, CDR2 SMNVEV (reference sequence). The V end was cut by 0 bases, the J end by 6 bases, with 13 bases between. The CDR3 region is CASSLSGVDTDTQYF. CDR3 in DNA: TGTGCCAGCAGTTTATCAGGAGTCGACACCGATACGCAGTATTTT.

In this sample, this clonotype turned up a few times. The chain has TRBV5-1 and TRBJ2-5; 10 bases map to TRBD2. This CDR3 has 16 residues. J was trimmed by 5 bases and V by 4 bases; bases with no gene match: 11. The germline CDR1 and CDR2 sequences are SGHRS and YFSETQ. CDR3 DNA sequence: TGCGCCAGCAGCGTCCAAGCGGGAGGGCCGAGGGAGACCCAGTACTTC. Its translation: CASSVQAGGPRETQYF.

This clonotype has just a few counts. CDR3 in DNA: TGCGCCAGCAGCCTGGGAGCGGAACACACCGGGGAGCTGTTTTTT. Translating it yields CASSLGAEHTGELFF. This sequence joins TRBV5-1 and TRBJ2-2; tentative D call: TRBD2 (5 bases). Looked up from germline, CDR1 is SGHRS and CDR2 is YFSETQ. The V gene lost 4 bases and the J gene lost 3 bases, with 13 bases spanning the gap. This CDR3 comprises 15 residues.

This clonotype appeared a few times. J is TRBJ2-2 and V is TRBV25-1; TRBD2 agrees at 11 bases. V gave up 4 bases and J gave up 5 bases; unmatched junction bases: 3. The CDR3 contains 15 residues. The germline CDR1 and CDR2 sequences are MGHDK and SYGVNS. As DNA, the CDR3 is TGTGCCAGCAGTGTAGCGGGAGGGCTTACCGGGGAGCTGTTTTTT. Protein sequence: CASSVAGGLTGELFF.

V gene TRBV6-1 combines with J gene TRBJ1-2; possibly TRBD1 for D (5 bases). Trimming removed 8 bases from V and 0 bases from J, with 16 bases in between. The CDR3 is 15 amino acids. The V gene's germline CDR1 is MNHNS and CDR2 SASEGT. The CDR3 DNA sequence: TGTGCCAGCGGCTCCACGGGACCAGCTAACTATGGCTACACCTTC. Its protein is CASGSTGPANYGYTF.

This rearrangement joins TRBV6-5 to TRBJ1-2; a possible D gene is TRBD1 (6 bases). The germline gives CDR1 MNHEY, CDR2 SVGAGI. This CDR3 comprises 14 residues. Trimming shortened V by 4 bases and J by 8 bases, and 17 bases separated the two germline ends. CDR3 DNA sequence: TGTGCCAGCAGTTTCCTGACAGGAGGTGGAGGCTACACCTTC. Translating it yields CASSFLTGGGGYTF.

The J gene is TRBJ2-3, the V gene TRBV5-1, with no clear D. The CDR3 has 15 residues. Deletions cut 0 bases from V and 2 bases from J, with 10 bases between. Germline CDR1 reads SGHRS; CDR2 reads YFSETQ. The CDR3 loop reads CASSLGYSSTDTQYF. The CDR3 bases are TGCGCCAGCAGCTTGGGGTATTCTTCCACAGATACGCAGTATTTT. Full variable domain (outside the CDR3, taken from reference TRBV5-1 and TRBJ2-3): KAGVTQTPRYLIKTRGQQVTLSCSPISGHRSVSWYQQTPGQGLQFLFEYFSETQRNKGNFPGRFSGRQFSNSRSEMNVSTLELGDSALYLCASSLGYSSTDTQYFGPGTRLTVL.

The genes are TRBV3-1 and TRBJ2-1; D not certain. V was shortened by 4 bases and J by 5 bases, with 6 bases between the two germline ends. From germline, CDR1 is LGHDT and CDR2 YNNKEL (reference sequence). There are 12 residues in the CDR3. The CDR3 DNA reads TGTGCCAGCAGCCGGATCGACAATGAGCAGTTCTTC. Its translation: CASSRIDNEQFF.

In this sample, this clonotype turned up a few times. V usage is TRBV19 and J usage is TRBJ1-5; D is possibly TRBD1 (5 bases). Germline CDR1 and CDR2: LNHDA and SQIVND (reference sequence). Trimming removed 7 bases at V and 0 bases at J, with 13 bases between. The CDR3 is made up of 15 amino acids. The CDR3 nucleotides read TGTGCCAGTATAGGGGAGAAGATTAGCAATCAGCCCCAGCATTTT. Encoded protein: CASIGEKISNQPQHF.